The 25 T cell receptor beta chains in this list originate from one sample, sequenced in a study of T cells in localized non-small cell lung cancer. Assay used: immunoSEQ multiplex PCR; TCRdb lists only in-frame clones, some missing. The data contain roughly 1,400 clones, under 30% of them seen just once; the ten biggest clones take up around 20%. Sequenced material: normal lung tissue next to the tumor, taken before any cancer treatment. All receptors come from a female donor of 60 years or more with stage I lung adenocarcinoma.

By share, this clone ranks as medium-sized. The V call is TRBV9, the J call TRBJ1-5, with 7 bases that match TRBD1. CDR1 is SGDLS, CDR2 YYNGEE, per germline. Germline trimming cut 0 bases from V and 6 bases from J; bases unmatched to any gene: 6. The CDR3 covers 15 residues. The CDR3 here is CASSVEGQSGQPQHF. In DNA, the CDR3 is TGTGCCAGCAGCGTAGAGGGACAGAGCGGTCAGCCCCAGCATTTT. The variable domain in full, completed from reference TRBV9 and TRBJ1-5, reads DSGVTQTPKHLITATGQRVTLRCSPRSGDLSVYWYQQSLDQGLQFLIQYYNGEERAKGNILERFSAQQFPDLHSELNLSSLELGDSALYFCASSVEGQSGQPQHFGDGTRLSIL.

This clone showed up just a few times. The chain has TRBV19 and TRBJ1-5; 8 positions agree with TRBD1. The CDR3 loop spans 15 amino acids. With V trimmed by 10 bases and J by 1 base, 9 bases remained unmatched. Per germline, CDR1 LNHDA and CDR2 SQIVND (reference sequence). The CDR3: CATLISGGSNQPQHF. In DNA, the CDR3 is TGTGCCACTTTGATCTCAGGGGGCAGCAATCAGCCCCAGCATTTT.

By proportion, this clone is large. This chain links TRBV19 with TRBJ2-2; D is perhaps TRBD2 (5 bases). V gave up 10 bases and J gave up 2 bases, with 11 bases separating them. CDR1 is LNHDA, CDR2 SQIVND, per germline (reference sequence). This CDR3 contains 13 residues. The CDR3 DNA reads as TGTGCCACCAACGAGGGAAACACCGGGGAGCTGTTTTTT. Translating it yields CATNEGNTGELFF.

By share, this clone counts as large. The chain recombines TRBV9 with TRBJ2-7; TRBD1 matches 11 bases. This CDR3 has 15 residues. V shed 3 bases, J shed 2 bases, and the junction held 4 bases outside the gene matches. Germline V gene data show CDR1 as SGDLS and CDR2 as YYNGEE. The CDR3 DNA reads as TGTGCCAGCAGCGCCGGGACAGGGGGAGCCTACGAGCAGTACTTC. Protein sequence: CASSAGTGGAYEQYF.

This clone is classed as large. The V call is TRBV11-3, the J call TRBJ1-5; 7 positions agree with TRBD1. The V gene end was trimmed by 5 bases and the J gene end by 0 bases; junction bases not matched to a gene: 16. Germline CDR1 reads SGHNT; CDR2 reads YENEEA. The CDR3 contains 19 residues. Here the CDR3 reads CASSRPQGGGAYSNQPQHF. The CDR3 nucleotides are TGTGCCAGCAGCCGACCCCAGGGGGGGGGCGCCTATAGCAATCAGCCCCAGCATTTT.

This clone has only one observation. The chain couples TRBV19 to TRBJ2-4; possible D gene TRBD2, 7 bases. This CDR3 has 18 residues. The ends were cut back, 3 bases at V and 1 base at J, with 19 bases in the middle. The germline V gene has CDR1 LNHDA and CDR2 SQIVND (reference sequence). CDR3 DNA: TGTGCCAGTAGTATGGAGGGTGGGGGGGCTATGGCCAAAAACATTCAGTACTTC. Encoded protein: CASSMEGGGAMAKNIQYF.

The chain carries TRBV19 and TRBJ2-7; a possible D gene is TRBD2 (6 bases). Per the germline V gene, CDR1 is LNHDA and CDR2 is SQIVND (reference sequence). V lost 0 bases and J 0 bases, leaving 9 bases between the germline ends. This CDR3 is built from 15 residues. The CDR3 DNA reads TGTGCCAGTAGTATAGACGCGGGGAGCTCCTACGAGCAGTACTTC. Translated, it gives CASSIDAGSSYEQYF.

The genes are TRBV5-1 and TRBJ2-3; weak D call: TRBD1 (6 bases). Looked up from germline, CDR1 is SGHRS and CDR2 is YFSETQ. V lost 4 bases and J lost 1, with 10 bases in between. This CDR3 spans 14 amino acids. The CDR3 loop is CASSEAGGTDTQYF. The CDR3 bases are TGCGCCAGCAGCGAGGCAGGGGGCACAGATACGCAGTATTTT.

In the case of this clone: Relative to the germline gene, one junction end is altered; a read error may explain this. V gene TRBV5-1 combines with J gene TRBJ2-7, with TRBD1 identical over 8 bases. The CDR3 covers 15 residues. Looked up from germline, CDR1 is SGHRS and CDR2 is YFSETQ. In DNA, the CDR3 is TGCGCCAGCAGCTTTGGTCCAGGGGGCTCCAACGAGCAGTACTTC. The encoded protein is CASSFGPGGSNEQYF.

The chain combines TRBV11-3 with TRBJ2-2, with TRBD1 matching 8 bases. Germline CDR1 is SGHNT and CDR2 is YENEEA. The CDR3 contains 15 residues. V was clipped by 3 bases and J by 5 bases; unmatched bases: 5. The DNA for the CDR3 is TGTGCCAGCAGCTTCCGGACAGGGTTAACCGGGGAGCTGTTTTTT. Encoded protein: CASSFRTGLTGELFF.

The V gene is TRBV29-1, the J gene TRBJ2-2; 10 positions match TRBD1. V dropped 5 bases and J dropped 2; count of bases not matched to a gene: 5. The CDR3 loop spans 15 amino acids. Germline lookup yields CDR1 SQVTM and CDR2 ANQGSEA. CDR3 DNA: TGCAGCGTTCGACAGGGGGCCGGTAACACCGGGGAGCTGTTTTTT. This gives the protein CSVRQGAGNTGELFF.

The V and J genes are TRBV11-3 and TRBJ2-5; 15 positions match TRBD2. The V segment lost 5 bases and the J segment 4 bases; nucleotides outside the gene matches: 2. Looked up from germline, CDR1 is SGHNT and CDR2 is YENEEA. The CDR3 loop spans 15 amino acids. In DNA, the CDR3 is TGTGCCAGCAGCCTGGGACTAGCGGGAGGAGAGACCCAGTACTTC. As protein: CASSLGLAGGETQYF.

This clone was recorded a few times. The genes are TRBV29-1 and TRBJ1-1; D gene uncertain. Germline V lookup: CDR1 SQVTM, CDR2 ANQGSEA. The ends were cut back, 5 bases at V and 1 base at J, with 8 bases in the middle. CDR3 length: 12 residues. As DNA, the CDR3 is TGCAGCGTTATAAAGGAGAACACTGAAGCTTTCTTT. Translated: CSVIKENTEAFF.

The V gene is TRBV19, the J gene TRBJ2-1, with 8 nucleotides matching TRBD2. The length of the CDR3 is 19 residues. V trimming: 5 bases; J trimming: 8 bases; junction bases outside the gene matches: 23. Per the germline V gene, CDR1 is LNHDA and CDR2 is SQIVND (reference sequence). CDR3 in DNA: TGTGCCAGTAGTTACCCTCTTGGGGCTGGGGCGGGAGGTCGGTATGAGCAGTTCTTC. Translating it yields CASSYPLGAGAGGRYEQFF.

The chain joins TRBV5-1 to TRBJ1-4; TRBD1 might be the D (6 bases). V dropped 4 bases and J dropped 3 bases, with 10 bases sitting between them. The CDR3 spans 14 residues. Germline V gene sequence: CDR1 SGHRS, CDR2 YFSETQ. CDR3 loop: CASSMYRANEKLFF. As DNA, the CDR3 is TGCGCCAGCAGCATGTACAGGGCTAATGAAAAACTGTTTTTT.

This clone was seen more than once but under ten times. The chain combines TRBV10-3 with TRBJ2-2, with 7 nucleotides matching TRBD1. Trimming removed 10 bases from V and 5 bases from J; junction bases left unmatched: 13. Per germline, CDR1 ENHRY and CDR2 SYGVKD. This CDR3 has 15 residues. As DNA, the CDR3 is TGTGCCAGCTCACCGGCAGGGGGTCGGACCGGGGAGCTGTTTTTT. As protein: CASSPAGGRTGELFF.

In its sample, this clone ranks as medium-sized. This chain links TRBV11-3 with TRBJ2-3; TRBD2 agrees at 8 bases. The CDR3 spans 16 residues. The germline gives CDR1 SGHNT, CDR2 YENEEA. After removal of 5 bases from V and 3 bases from J, the junction contained 10 bases not matched to a gene. The DNA for the CDR3 is TGTGCCAGCAGCCACGCGGGAGGAGGGGTAACAGATACGCAGTATTTT. Translation gives CASSHAGGGVTDTQYF.

The rearrangement uses TRBV14 and TRBJ1-3; 8 nucleotides match TRBD1. The V gene end was trimmed by 2 bases and the J gene end by 0 bases; junction bases not matched to a gene: 6. Germline CDR1 is SGHDN and CDR2 is FVKESK. This CDR3 has 17 residues. The chain's CDR3 is CASSQRTGSLSGNTIYF. The CDR3 DNA reads as TGTGCCAGCAGCCAAAGGACAGGGAGTCTCTCTGGAAACACCATATATTTT.

The V gene is TRBV11-3, the J gene TRBJ2-1, with D possibly being TRBD1 (5 bases). The CDR3 has 15 residues. Trimming removed 5 bases at V and 0 bases at J, with 11 bases between. Germline assignment: CDR1 SGHNT and CDR2 YENEEA. The CDR3 reads CASSPFDSSYNEQFF. The CDR3 DNA reads as TGTGCCAGCAGCCCCTTTGACAGCTCCTACAATGAGCAGTTCTTC.

This clone came up a few times. The rearrangement joins TRBV19 to TRBJ2-3; TRBD1 aligns across 10 bases. CDR1 and CDR2 (germline): LNHDA, SQIVND (reference sequence). The CDR3 sequence is 15 residues long. With 1 base clipped from V and 4 bases from J, the junction kept 2 bases outside the gene matches. This chain's CDR3 is CASSIGQGAADTQYF. The CDR3, as DNA: TGTGCCAGTAGTATAGGACAGGGGGCCGCAGATACGCAGTATTTT. The full variable domain, with the rest looked up from reference TRBV19 and TRBJ2-3, is DGGITQSPKYLFRKEGQNVTLSCEQNLNHDAMYWYRQDPGQGLRLIYYSQIVNDFQKGDIAEGYSVSREKKESFPLTVTSAQKNPTAFYLCASSIGQGAADTQYFGPGTRLTVL.

The CDR3 DNA follows: TGTGCCAGTAGTAAGAAACCGGACAGGGCATTTTGGAGTGGGGACACTGAAGCTTTCTTT. Translating gives CASSKKPDRAFWSGDTEAFF. The gene calls are TRBV19 and TRBJ1-1; 8 nucleotides line up with TRBD1. Looked up from germline, CDR1 is LNHDA and CDR2 is SQIVND (reference sequence). The CDR3 runs to 20 residues. Germline trimming cut 4 bases from V and 3 bases from J; bases unmatched to any gene: 22.

This clone was counted only a few times. This sequence joins TRBV30 and TRBJ2-7; TRBD1 might be the D (6 bases). Germline CDR1 GTSNPN, CDR2 SVGIG (reference sequence). The V end was cut by 2 bases, the J end by 4 bases, with 9 bases between. The CDR3 contains 12 residues. Here the CDR3 DNA reads TGTGCCTGGAGTTGGGGGCTATACGAGCAGTACTTC. Translation: CAWSWGLYEQYF.

This clone has more than one count but fewer than ten. The rearrangement links TRBV6-8 to TRBJ2-1; possibly TRBD2 for D (5 bases). CDR1 is MNHGY and CDR2 is SAAAGT in the germline V gene. V dropped 4 bases and J dropped 4 bases, with 8 bases sitting between them. The CDR3 consists of 13 residues. The CDR3 region is CASSWTPYNEQFF. As DNA, the CDR3 is TGTGCCAGCAGTTGGACTCCTTACAATGAGCAGTTCTTC.

This clone came up a few times. CDR3 nucleotide sequence: TGTGCCAGCAGCCGGACAAACGACCAACAGCCCCAGCATTTT. Amino acid sequence: CASSRTNDQQPQHF. The chain combines TRBV11-3 with TRBJ1-5, with a weak D call TRBD1 (5 bases). Trimming removed 5 bases at V and 7 bases at J, with 15 bases between. This CDR3 is 14 amino acids long. The germline gives CDR1 SGHNT, CDR2 YENEEA.

The chain uses TRBV18 and TRBJ1-2, with TRBD1 identical over 11 bases. With 2 bases clipped from V and 8 bases from J, the junction kept 7 bases outside the gene matches. Germline V gene data show CDR1 as KGHSH and CDR2 as LQKENI. The CDR3 is made up of 15 amino acids. CDR3 DNA sequence: TGTGCCAGCTCACCAAGTGGACAGGGGGCAGGAGGCTACACCTTC. It is translated as CASSPSGQGAGGYTF. Based on the CDR3 plus reference TRBV18 and TRBJ1-2, the full variable domain is NAGVMQNPRHLVRRRGQEARLRCSPMKGHSHVYWYRQLPEEGLKFMVYLQKENIIDESGMPKERFSAEFPKEGPSILRIQQVVRGDSAAYFCASSPSGQGAGGYTFGSGTRLTVV.